The T cell receptor (beta chain) described here comes from a study of shared clonotypes between healthy human individuals. The donors, all of them Caucasian adults, lived in Nashville, Tennessee. Splitting of CD4+ cells produced CD45RA+ naive and CD45RA-negative memory subsets. Study results and limitations: Clonotypes that were shared across a handful of donors made up 4% to 6% of naive CD4 clonotypes.

The authors loaded 200 ng DNA, 25,000 to 30,000 T cell genomes, into sorted-subset replicate PCRs. TCRdb's copy holds only in-frame clones and misses some; the assay was immunoSEQ multiplex PCR. The sample lists around 2.5 million clones; roughly 93% were seen once. On this clone itself: Its antigen is not known.

CDR1 is MNHEY and CDR2 is SMNVEV in the germline V gene (reference sequence). The CDR3 is 19 amino acids. The ends lost 2 bases at V and 1 base at J; junction bases unmatched: 15. The sequenced sample was naive CD4+ T cells from PBMCs. Subset in this sample: CD45RA+ positively selected. The chain joins TRBV27 to TRBJ1-1, with TRBD1 identical over 8 bases. This clonotype originated in a man between 18 and 29 years old in good health. Some clones in this sample may be carry-over from other donors' samples. CDR3 nucleotide sequence: TGTGCCAGCAGTTTAGGTGGTTGGTCGGCAGGGGGCCCGAACACTGAAGCTTTCTTT. Translating it yields CASSLGGWSAGGPNTEAFF.